This TCR beta chain appears in the sequencing data of a study of blood T cell repertoires in COVID-19. V was pared by 4 bases and J by 7 bases, with 10 bases of the junction left unmatched. Germline-derived CDR1 and CDR2 are MGHRA and YSYEKL. This CDR3 contains 17 residues. Data came from immunoSEQ multiplex PCR; TCRdb stores just in-frame clones and leaves some out. The sample records 200,000 to 250,000 clones, more than 80% being singletons. Sequenced sample: peripheral blood. V and J are TRBV4-1 and TRBJ2-1; 13 bases are a match to TRBD2. This TCR derives from a woman of 80 years or more with COVID-19, enrolled during active disease. The CDR3 coding sequence is TGCGCCAGCAGCCCGAGGACTAGCGGGAGAAATAGGAATGAGCAGTTCTTC. It translates to CASSPRTSGRNRNEQFF.